This T cell receptor (beta chain) stems from a study of shared clonotypes between healthy human individuals. Findings and limits, study-wide: Larger richness was generally estimated for naive than memory subsets. In contrast to clonotypes shared by all four donors, non-shared clonotypes had lower generation probabilities.

Per the original data handling: Junction-only sequences without quality scores came from ImmunoSEQ, so filtering differed. Assay: immunoSEQ multiplex PCR; the TCRdb copy retains only in-frame clones and omits some. V, J and clone size are those of that table, while D and trimming were read from the DNA. In the table there are over 2 million clones, approximately 95% of which are singletons. On this clone itself: Its antigen is currently unknown.

The ends were cut back, 9 bases at V and 1 base at J, with 13 bases in the middle. This CDR3 is 15 amino acids long. In germline, CDR1 is SNHLY, CDR2 FYNNEI. The source material was naive CD4+ T cells sorted from blood. Indicated subset: CD45RA+ positively selected. The TCR was taken from a man younger than 35 in good health. This rearrangement joins TRBV2 to TRBJ1-6, with a tentative D call TRBD1 (5 bases). CDR3 nucleotide sequence: TGTGCCAGTCAAGGTGGGGCATCCTATAATTCACCCCTCCACTTT. Translated: CASQGGASYNSPLHF.